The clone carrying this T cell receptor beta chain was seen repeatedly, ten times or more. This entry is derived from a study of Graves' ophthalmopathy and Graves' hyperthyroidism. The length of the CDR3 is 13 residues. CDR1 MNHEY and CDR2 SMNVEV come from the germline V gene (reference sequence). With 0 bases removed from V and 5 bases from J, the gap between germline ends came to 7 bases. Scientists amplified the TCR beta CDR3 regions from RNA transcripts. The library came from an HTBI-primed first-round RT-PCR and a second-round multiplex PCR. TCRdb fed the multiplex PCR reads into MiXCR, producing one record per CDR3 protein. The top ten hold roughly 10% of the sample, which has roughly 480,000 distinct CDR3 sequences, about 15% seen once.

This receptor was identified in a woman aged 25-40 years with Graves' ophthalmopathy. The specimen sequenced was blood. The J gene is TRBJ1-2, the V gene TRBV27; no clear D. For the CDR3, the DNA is TGTGCCAGCAGTTTATCGGGCGAATATGGCTACACCTTC. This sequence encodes CASSLSGEYGYTF.